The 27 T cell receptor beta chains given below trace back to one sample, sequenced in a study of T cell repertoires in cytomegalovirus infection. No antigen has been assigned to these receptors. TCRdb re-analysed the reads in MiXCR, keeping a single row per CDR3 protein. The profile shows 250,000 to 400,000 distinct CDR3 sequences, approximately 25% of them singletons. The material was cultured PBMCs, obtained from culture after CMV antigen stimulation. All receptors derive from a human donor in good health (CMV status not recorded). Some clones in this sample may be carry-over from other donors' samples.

CDR3 sequence reads: CSAQPIGLAGVHEQFF. In DNA, the CDR3 is TGCAGTGCTCAACCCATCGGACTAGCGGGAGTCCATGAGCAGTTCTTC. The V and J genes are TRBV20-1 and TRBJ2-1; the match to TRBD2 covers 13 bases. CDR3 length equals 16 residues. Germline V gene data show CDR1 as DFQATT and CDR2 as SNEGSKA (reference sequence). After removal of 5 bases from V and 8 bases from J, the junction contained 12 bases not matched to a gene.

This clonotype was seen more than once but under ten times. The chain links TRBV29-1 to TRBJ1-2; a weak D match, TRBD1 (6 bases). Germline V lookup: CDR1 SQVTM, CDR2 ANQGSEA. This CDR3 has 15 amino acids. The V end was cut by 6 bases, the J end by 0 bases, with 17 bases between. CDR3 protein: CSVPLTQGPNYGYTF. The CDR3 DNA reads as TGCAGCGTCCCCCTGACACAGGGACCTAACTATGGCTACACCTTC. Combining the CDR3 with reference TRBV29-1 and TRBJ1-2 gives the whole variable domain SAVISQKPSRDICQRGTSLTIQCQVDSQVTMMFWYRQQPGQSLTLIATANQGSEATYESGFVIDKFPISRPNLTFSTLTVSNMSPEDSSIYLCSVPLTQGPNYGYTFGSGTRLTVV.

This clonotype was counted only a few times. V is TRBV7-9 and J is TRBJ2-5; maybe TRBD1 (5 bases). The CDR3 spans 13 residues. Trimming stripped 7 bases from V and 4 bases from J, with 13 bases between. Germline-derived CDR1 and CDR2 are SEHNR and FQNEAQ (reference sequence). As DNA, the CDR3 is TGTGCCAGCACCGAGACAGATCGAGAGACCCAGTACTTC. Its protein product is CASTETDRETQYF.

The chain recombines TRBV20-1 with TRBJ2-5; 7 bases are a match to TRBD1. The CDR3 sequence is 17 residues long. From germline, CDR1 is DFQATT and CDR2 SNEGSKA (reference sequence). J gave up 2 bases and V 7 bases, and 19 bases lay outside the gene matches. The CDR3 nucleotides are TGCAGTGGCAGGGGGTTCGGCGGCAGGAGATTTCAAGAGACCCAGTACTTC. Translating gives CSGRGFGGRRFQETQYF.

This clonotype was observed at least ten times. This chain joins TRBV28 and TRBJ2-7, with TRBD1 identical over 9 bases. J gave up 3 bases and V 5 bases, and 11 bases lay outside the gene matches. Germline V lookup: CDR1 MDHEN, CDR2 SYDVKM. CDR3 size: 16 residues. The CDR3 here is CASSTPATGGFYEQYF. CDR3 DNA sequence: TGTGCCAGCAGTACCCCCGCCACAGGGGGCTTCTACGAGCAGTACTTC. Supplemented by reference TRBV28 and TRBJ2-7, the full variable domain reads DVKVTQSSRYLVKRTGEKVFLECVQDMDHENMFWYRQDPGLGLRLIYFSYDVKMKEKGDIPEGYSVSREKKERFSLILESASTNQTSMYLCASSTPATGGFYEQYFGPGTRLTVT.

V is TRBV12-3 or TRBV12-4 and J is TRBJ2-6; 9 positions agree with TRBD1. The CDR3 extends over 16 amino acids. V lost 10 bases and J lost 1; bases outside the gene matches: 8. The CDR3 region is CATSWDRVSGANVLTF. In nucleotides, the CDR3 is TGTGCCACCAGCTGGGACAGGGTTTCTGGGGCCAACGTCCTGACTTTC.

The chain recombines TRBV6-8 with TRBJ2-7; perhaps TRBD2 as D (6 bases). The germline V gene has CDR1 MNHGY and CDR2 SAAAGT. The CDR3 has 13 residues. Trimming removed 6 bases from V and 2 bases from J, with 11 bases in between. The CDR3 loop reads CASRGLGAYEQYV. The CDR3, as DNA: TGTGCCAGCAGGGGACTGGGCGCCTACGAGCAGTACGTC.

CDR3 sequence (DNA): TGTGCCAGTAGTCGACTAGCGGGAGGCCTCGTACAGCAGTTCTTC. Protein product: CASSRLAGGLVQQFF. The chain has TRBV19 and TRBJ2-1; 13 positions match TRBD2. CDR1 and CDR2 from the germline V gene are LNHDA and SQIVND (reference sequence). V lost 5 bases and J lost 11; bases outside the gene matches: 9. This CDR3 spans 15 amino acids.

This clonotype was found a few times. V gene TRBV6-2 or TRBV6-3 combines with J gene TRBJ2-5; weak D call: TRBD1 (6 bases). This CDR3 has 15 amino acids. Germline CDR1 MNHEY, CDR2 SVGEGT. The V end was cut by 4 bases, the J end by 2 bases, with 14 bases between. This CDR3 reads CASSLPGTRQETQYF. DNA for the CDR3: TGTGCCAGCAGTTTGCCTGGGACACGGCAAGAGACCCAGTACTTC.

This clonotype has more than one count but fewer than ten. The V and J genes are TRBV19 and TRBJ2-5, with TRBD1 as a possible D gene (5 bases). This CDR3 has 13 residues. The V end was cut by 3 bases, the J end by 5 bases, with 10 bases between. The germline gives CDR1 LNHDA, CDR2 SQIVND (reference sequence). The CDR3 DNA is TGTGCCAGTAGTATCCAGGGTTGGGAGACCCAGTACTTC. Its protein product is CASSIQGWETQYF.

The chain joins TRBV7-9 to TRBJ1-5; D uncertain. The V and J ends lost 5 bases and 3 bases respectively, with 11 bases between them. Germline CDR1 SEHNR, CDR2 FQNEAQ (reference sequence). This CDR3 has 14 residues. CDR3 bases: TGTGCCAGCAGCACAGCCGGGTCCAATCAGCCCCAGCATTTT. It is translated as CASSTAGSNQPQHF. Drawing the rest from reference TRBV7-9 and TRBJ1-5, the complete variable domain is DTGVSQNPRHKITKRGQNVTFRCDPISEHNRLYWYRQTLGQGPEFLTYFQNEAQLEKSRLLSDRFSAERPKGSFSTLEIQRTEQGDSAMYLCASSTAGSNQPQHFGDGTRLSIL.

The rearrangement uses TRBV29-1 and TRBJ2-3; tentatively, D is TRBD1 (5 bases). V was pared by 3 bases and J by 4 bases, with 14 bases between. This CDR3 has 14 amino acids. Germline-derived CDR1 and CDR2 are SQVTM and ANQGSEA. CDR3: CSVDRAVGADTQYF. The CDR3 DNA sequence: TGCAGCGTTGACAGGGCAGTGGGTGCAGATACGCAGTATTTT.

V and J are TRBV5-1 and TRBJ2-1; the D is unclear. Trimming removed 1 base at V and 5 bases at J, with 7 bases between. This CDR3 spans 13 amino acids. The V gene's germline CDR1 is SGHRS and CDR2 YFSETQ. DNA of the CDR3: TGCGCCAGCAGCTTGTTCAAGAACAATGAGCAGTTCTTC. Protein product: CASSLFKNNEQFF.

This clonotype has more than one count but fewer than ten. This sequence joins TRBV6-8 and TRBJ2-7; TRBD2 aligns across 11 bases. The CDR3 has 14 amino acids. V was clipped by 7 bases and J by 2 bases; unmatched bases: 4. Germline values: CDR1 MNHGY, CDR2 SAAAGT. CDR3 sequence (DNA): TGTGCCAGCAAACTAGCGGGAGACGCCTACGAGCAGTACGTC. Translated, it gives CASKLAGDAYEQYV.

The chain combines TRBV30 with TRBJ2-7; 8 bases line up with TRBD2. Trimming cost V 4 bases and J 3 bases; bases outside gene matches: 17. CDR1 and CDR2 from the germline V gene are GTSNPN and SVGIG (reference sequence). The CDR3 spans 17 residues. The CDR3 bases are TGTGCCTGGACCCCTCTCGACGGGAGGGCCATGGGCTACGAGCAGTACTTC. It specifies CAWTPLDGRAMGYEQYF.

The CDR3 sequence: CASSIVLAGEVRQFF. CDR3 bases: TGTGCCAGTAGTATAGTACTAGCGGGAGAGGTACGGCAGTTCTTC. The chain uses TRBV19 and TRBJ2-1, with TRBD2 identical over 11 bases. The CDR3 is 15 residues long. CDR1 is LNHDA, CDR2 SQIVND, per germline (reference sequence). Losses at the gene ends were 1 base for V and 12 bases for J; bases not matched to a gene: 8.

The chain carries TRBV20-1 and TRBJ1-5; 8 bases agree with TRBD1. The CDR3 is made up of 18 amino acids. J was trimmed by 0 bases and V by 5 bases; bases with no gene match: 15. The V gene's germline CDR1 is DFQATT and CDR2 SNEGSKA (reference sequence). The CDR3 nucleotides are TGCAGTGCTCGAAAAAGGACAGGGTGGGCTTATAGCAATCAGCCCCAGCATTTT. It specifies CSARKRTGWAYSNQPQHF.

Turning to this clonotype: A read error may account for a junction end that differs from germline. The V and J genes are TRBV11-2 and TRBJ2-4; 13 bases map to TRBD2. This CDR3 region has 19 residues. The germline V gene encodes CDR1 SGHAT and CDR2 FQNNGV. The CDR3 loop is CVSSPIRVGLAGAKNIQYF. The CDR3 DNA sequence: TGTGTCAGCAGCCCAATTCGGGTAGGACTAGCGGGAGCTAAAAACATTCAGTACTTC.

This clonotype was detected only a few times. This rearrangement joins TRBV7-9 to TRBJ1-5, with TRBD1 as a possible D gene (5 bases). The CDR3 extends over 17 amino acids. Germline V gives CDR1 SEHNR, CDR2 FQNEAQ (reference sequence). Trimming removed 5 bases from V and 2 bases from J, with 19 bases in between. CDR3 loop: CASSKRGRGGGNQPQHF. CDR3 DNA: TGTGCCAGCAGCAAACGCGGGAGGGGAGGTGGCAATCAGCCCCAGCATTTT.

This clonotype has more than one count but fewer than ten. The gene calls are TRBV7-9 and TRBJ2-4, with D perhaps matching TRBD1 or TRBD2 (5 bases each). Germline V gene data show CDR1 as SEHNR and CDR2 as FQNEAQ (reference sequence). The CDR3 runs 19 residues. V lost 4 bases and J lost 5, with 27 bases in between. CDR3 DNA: TGTGCCAGCAGCTCTAGGACTGTAGGAAAAGGGGAGTTTGAAAACATTCAGTACTTC. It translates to CASSSRTVGKGEFENIQYF.

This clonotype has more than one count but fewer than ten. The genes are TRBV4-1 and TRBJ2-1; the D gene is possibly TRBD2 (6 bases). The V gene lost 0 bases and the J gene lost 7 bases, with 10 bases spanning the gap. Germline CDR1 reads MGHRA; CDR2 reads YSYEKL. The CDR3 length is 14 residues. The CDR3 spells CASSQDPTSNEQFF. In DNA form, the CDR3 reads TGCGCCAGCAGCCAAGATCCGACTAGTAATGAGCAGTTCTTC.

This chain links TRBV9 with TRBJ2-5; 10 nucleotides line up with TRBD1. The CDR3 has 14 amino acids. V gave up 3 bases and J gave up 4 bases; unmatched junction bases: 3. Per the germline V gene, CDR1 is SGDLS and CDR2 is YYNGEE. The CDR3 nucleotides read TGTGCCAGCAGCGCCGGGACAGGGGTAGAGACCCAGTACTTC. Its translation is CASSAGTGVETQYF.

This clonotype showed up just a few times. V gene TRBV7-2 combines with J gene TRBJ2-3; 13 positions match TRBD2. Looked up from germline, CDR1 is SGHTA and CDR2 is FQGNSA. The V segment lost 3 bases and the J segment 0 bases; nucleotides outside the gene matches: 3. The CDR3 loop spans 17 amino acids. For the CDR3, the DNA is TGTGCCAGCAGCTTTACTAGCGGGAGGGCTAGCACAGATACGCAGTATTTT. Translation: CASSFTSGRASTDTQYF.

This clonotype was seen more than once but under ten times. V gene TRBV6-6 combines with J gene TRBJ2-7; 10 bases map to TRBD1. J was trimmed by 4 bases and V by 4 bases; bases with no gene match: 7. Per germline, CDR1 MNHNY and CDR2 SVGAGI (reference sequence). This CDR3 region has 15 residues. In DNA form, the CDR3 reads TGTGCCAGCAGTTGGGGACAGGGGATTGGTTACGAGCAGTACTTC. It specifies CASSWGQGIGYEQYF.

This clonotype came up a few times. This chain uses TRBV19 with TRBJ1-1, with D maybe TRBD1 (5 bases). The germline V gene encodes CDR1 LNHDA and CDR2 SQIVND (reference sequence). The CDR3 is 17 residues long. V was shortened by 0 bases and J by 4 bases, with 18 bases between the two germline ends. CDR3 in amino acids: CASSIDPGGRGGTEAFF. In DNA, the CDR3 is TGTGCCAGTAGTATAGACCCGGGAGGGAGGGGTGGCACTGAAGCTTTCTTT.

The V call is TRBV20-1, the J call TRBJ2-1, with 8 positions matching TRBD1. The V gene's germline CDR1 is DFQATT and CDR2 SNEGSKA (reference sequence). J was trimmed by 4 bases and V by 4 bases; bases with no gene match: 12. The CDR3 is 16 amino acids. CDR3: CSATNVRTGPYNEQFF. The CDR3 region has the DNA TGCAGTGCTACCAACGTCAGGACAGGGCCTTACAATGAGCAGTTCTTC.

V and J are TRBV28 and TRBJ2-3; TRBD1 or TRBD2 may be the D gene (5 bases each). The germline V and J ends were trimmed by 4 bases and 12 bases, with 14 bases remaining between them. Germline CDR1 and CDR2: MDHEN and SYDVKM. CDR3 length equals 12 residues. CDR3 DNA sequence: TGTGCCAGCAGTTGGGACGCCACCGATCAGTATTTT. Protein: CASSWDATDQYF.